The source of this TCR beta chain is a study of CD8+ T cells in alopecia areata. Overall study findings and caveats: Possibly as an HLA-related effect, TCR sharing across patients appeared less clear than in mice. When scalp samples are sequenced, resident alphabeta T cells of normal skin are also captured. Lesional scalp displayed greater clonality than normal scalp, most notably in alopecia totalis/universalis.

This clone was seen more than once but under ten times. Its specificity is not known. The authors sorted CD4+ and CD8+ T cells from PBMCs. Sequencing relied on a cDNA template that was reverse transcribed from extracted RNA. Only in-frame clones appear in the TCRdb table, and some are missing; sequencing was by immunoSEQ multiplex PCR. Seen here are roughly 150,000 clones, 55% observed once, and the top ten hold more than 4.5%. The CDR3 covers 13 residues. The V gene lost 4 bases and the J gene lost 3 bases, with 7 bases spanning the gap. Per germline, CDR1 MGHDK and CDR2 SYGVNS. V and J are TRBV25-1 and TRBJ1-5; no clear D. The TCR comes from a human donor in good health. Sequences were obtained from CD4+ T cells sorted from blood. For the CDR3, the DNA is TGTGCCAGCAGTGGTGTTTCCAATCAGCCCCAGCATTTT. Protein product: CASSGVSNQPQHF.